The subject of this entry is one TCR beta chain. Source study methods: Estimates of nucleated cell counts were drawn from the amplification of reference gene primers. Clones were sequenced by immunoSEQ multiplex PCR, and TCRdb holds only the in-frame ones, with some missing. That table gives V, J and clone size, and the DNA gave D and trimming. Of roughly 350,000 clones listed, around nine tenths are singletons. The CDR3 has 15 amino acids. Germline-derived CDR1 and CDR2 are KGHSH and LQKENI. V was shortened by 1 base and J by 0 bases, with 6 bases between the two germline ends. This specimen belongs to a study of blood T cell repertoires in COVID-19. About the study: Some COVID-19 samples were acute and others convalescent; all came from the United States, Italy and Spain. T cells, B-cell-depleted T cells, or PBMCs supplied cDNA or gDNA.

Followed over time, Seattle patients had been enrolled while infection was active. The TCR sequence derives from a woman in her seventies with COVID-19, enrolled during active disease. Sequencing used peripheral blood. This sequence joins TRBV18 and TRBJ2-2; TRBD1 is a possible D gene (6 bases). CDR3 in amino acids: CASSPQGANTGELFF. The DNA of the CDR3 is TGTGCCAGCTCACCACAGGGGGCGAACACCGGGGAGCTGTTTTTT.